This T cell receptor beta chain was captured by sequencing in a study of OX40 agonist ivuxolimab in advanced cancers. Study background: A male proportion of around 86% was recorded, with mean age roughly 62 years and range about 23 to 80. Study-level results: CD4+ and CD8+ T cells in blood underwent clonal expansion by week 6 at 0.1 to 3.0 mg/kg.

The table lists this clone with a few counts. What it binds is unknown. Blood got drawn at baseline, again on cycle 4 day 1, and then on cycle 7 day 1. The method was immunoSEQ multiplex PCR; TCRdb's version includes in-frame clones alone and lacks a portion of them. Of 130,000 or so clones listed, 90% are singletons. The sample was CD4+ or CD8+ T cells sorted from blood, taken in a trial of the OX40 agonist ivuxolimab. This clonotype was sampled from an adult with an advanced solid tumor such as melanoma, head and neck, liver or kidney cancer.

CDR3 residues: CSGGQGEAFF. DNA of the CDR3: TGCAGCGGAGGACAGGGAGAAGCTTTCTTT. V and J are TRBV29-1 and TRBJ1-1; TRBD1 agrees at 8 bases. V was pared by 7 bases and J by 8 bases, with 3 bases of the junction left unmatched. CDR3 length: 10 residues. Germline assignment: CDR1 SQVTM and CDR2 ANQGSEA.